These 5 T cell receptor beta chains came from one sample sequenced in a study of blood T cell repertoires in COVID-19. The protocol was immunoSEQ multiplex PCR, while the TCRdb copy is restricted to in-frame clones and leaves out a portion. Among 200,000 to 250,000 clones listed, more than 80% were seen once. The sequenced material came from PBMCs or T cells enriched from blood (not recorded which). These TCRs come from a man aged 30 to 39 who had recovered from COVID-19.

The gene calls are TRBV13 and TRBJ2-7; tentative D call: TRBD1 (6 bases). CDR3 length: 15 amino acids. V shed 5 bases and J shed 2 bases, with 16 bases lying between them. The germline V gene encodes CDR1 PRHDT and CDR2 FYEKMQ (reference sequence). For the CDR3, the DNA is TGTGCCAGCAGCGGACAGATCCTGGGCCCCTACGAGCAGTACTTC. Protein product: CASSGQILGPYEQYF.

This sequence joins TRBV18 and TRBJ2-2; D is possibly TRBD1 (6 bases). Germline V lookup: CDR1 KGHSH, CDR2 LQKENI. The CDR3 extends over 15 amino acids. V gave up 2 bases and J gave up 1 base, with 8 bases separating them. Written as DNA, the CDR3 is TGTGCCAGCTCACCAATACAGGGGAACACCGGGGAGCTGTTTTTT. Amino acid sequence: CASSPIQGNTGELFF.

The V call is TRBV2, the J call TRBJ2-1, with a possible D match to TRBD2 (6 bases). Trimming took off 4 bases at V and 4 bases at J, with 8 bases between the two ends. Germline CDR1 and CDR2: SNHLY and FYNNEI. This CDR3 is 13 amino acids long. The CDR3 DNA reads TGTGCCAGCAGTGGTCGGGGGTACAATGAGCAGTTCTTC. Its protein is CASSGRGYNEQFF.

V and J are TRBV18 and TRBJ2-1; TRBD2 agrees at 8 bases. With 3 bases clipped from V and 4 bases from J, the junction kept 2 bases outside the gene matches. Germline loops: CDR1 KGHSH, CDR2 LQKENI. This CDR3 contains 14 residues. The CDR3 sequence is CASSPSSGYNEQFF. The CDR3 coding sequence is TGTGCCAGCTCACCTTCTAGCGGGTACAATGAGCAGTTCTTC.

The V gene is TRBV7-2, the J gene TRBJ2-7; 8 nucleotides match TRBD2. Looked up from germline, CDR1 is SGHTA and CDR2 is FQGNSA. The length of the CDR3 is 17 residues. V lost 4 bases and J lost 1; bases outside the gene matches: 12. The CDR3 DNA is TGTGCCAGCAGCTACCACGGGGTAGCGGGGAAGTCCTACGAGCAGTACTTC. This codes for CASSYHGVAGKSYEQYF.